The 4 T cell receptor beta chains given below trace back to one sample, sequenced in a study of OX40 agonist ivuxolimab in advanced cancers. The data were produced by immunoSEQ multiplex PCR, yet TCRdb's version contains in-frame clones alone and is incomplete. The sample yields approximately 77,000 clones, about four fifths seen once. The sample was CD4+ or CD8+ T cells sorted from blood, taken in a trial of the OX40 agonist ivuxolimab. All receptors come from an adult with an advanced solid tumor such as melanoma, head and neck, liver or kidney cancer.

In this sample, this clone turned up once. The chain is built from TRBV6-4 and TRBJ2-3, with 10 bases aligning to TRBD2. After removal of 3 bases from V and 2 bases from J, the junction contained 2 bases not matched to a gene. The length of the CDR3 is 15 residues. From germline, CDR1 is MRHNA and CDR2 SNTAGT. CDR3 bases: TGTGCCAGCAGTGAAAGCGGGGGGGCCACAGATACGCAGTATTTT. As protein: CASSESGGATDTQYF.

The chain employs TRBV2 and TRBJ2-3, with D possibly being TRBD2 (5 bases). Trimming shortened V by 6 bases and J by 2 bases, and 12 bases separated the two germline ends. The CDR3 has 14 amino acids. The germline V gene encodes CDR1 SNHLY and CDR2 FYNNEI. For the CDR3, the DNA is TGTGCCAGCAGGGGCGGGTTAACCACAGATACGCAGTATTTT. Its protein product is CASRGGLTTDTQYF.

V gene TRBV6-5 combines with J gene TRBJ2-7; D may be TRBD1 or TRBD2 (6 bases each). This CDR3 comprises 14 residues. Germline-derived CDR1 and CDR2 are MNHEY and SVGAGI. V was clipped by 2 bases and J by 3 bases, with 11 bases between them. CDR3 sequence (DNA): TGTGCCAGCAGTTACGGGGCGGGACACTACGAGCAGTACTTC. Its translation is CASSYGAGHYEQYF.

The rearrangement links TRBV10-1 to TRBJ2-7; D gene unclear. The ends were cut back, 8 bases at V and 5 bases at J, with 1 base in the middle. CDR3 length: 8 amino acids. Germline CDR1 WNHNN, CDR2 SYGVQD (reference sequence). In DNA form, the CDR3 reads TGCGCCAGCGACGAGCAGTACTTC. Translating it yields CASDEQYF.